The entry below gives a single T cell receptor beta chain sequence along with its context. Germline CDR1 and CDR2: SGHDT and YYEEEE. V lost 5 bases, J lost 0 bases, and 11 bases stayed unmatched. The CDR3 covers 17 residues. These data originate in a study of blood T cell repertoires in COVID-19. Study details: PBMCs, B-cell-depleted T cells, or T cells provided the cDNA or gDNA that made up the material.

Sequencing was performed with immunoSEQ multiplex PCR; in TCRdb, only in-frame clones are kept and a portion is missing. Among about 59,000 clones listed, roughly nine tenths were seen once. Sequencing used peripheral blood. This clonotype was obtained from a man older than 75 in a cohort sampled during active COVID-19. This chain links TRBV5-6 with TRBJ1-1; 9 bases are a match to TRBD1. The CDR3 DNA sequence: TGTGCCAGCAGATCTGTGGGGACAGGGCACATGAACACTGAAGCTTTCTTT. Protein sequence: CASRSVGTGHMNTEAFF.